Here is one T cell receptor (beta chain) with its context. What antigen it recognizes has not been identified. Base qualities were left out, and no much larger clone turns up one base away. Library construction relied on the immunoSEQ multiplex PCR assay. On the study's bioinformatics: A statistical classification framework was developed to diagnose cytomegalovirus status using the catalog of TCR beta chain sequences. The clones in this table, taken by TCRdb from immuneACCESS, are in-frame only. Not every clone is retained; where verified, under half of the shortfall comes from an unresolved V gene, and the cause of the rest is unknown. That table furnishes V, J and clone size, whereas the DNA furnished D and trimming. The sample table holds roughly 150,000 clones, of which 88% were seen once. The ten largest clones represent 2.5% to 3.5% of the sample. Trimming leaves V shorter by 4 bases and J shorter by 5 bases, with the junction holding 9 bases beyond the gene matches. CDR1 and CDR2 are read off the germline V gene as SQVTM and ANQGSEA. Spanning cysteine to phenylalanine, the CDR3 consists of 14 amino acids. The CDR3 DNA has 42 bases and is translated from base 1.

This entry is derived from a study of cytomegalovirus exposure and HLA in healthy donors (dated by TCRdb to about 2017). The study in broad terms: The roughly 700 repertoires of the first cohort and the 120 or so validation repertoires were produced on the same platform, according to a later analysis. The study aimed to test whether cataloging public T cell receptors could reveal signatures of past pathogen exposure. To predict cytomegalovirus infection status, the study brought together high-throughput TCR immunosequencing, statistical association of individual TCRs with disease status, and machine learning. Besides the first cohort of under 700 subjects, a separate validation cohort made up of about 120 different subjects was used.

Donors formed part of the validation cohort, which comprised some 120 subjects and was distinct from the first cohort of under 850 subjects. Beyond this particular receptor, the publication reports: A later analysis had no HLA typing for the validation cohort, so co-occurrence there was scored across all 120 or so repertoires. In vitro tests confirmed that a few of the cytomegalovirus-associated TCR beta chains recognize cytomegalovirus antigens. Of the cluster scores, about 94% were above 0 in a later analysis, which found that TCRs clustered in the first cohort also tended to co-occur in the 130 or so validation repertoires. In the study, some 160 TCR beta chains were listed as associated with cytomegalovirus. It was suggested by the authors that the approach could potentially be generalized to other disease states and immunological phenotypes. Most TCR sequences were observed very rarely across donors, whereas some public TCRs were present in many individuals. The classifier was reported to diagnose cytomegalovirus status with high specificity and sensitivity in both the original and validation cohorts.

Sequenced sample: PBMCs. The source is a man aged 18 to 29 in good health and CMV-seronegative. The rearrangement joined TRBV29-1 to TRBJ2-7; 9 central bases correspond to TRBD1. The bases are TGCAGCGTTGGTTTTCGGGACAGGGCCGACGAGCAGTACTTC. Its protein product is CSVGFRDRADEQYF.